This T cell receptor beta chain originates from a study of cytomegalovirus exposure and HLA in healthy donors. Overall study findings and caveats: The study recorded 164 TCR beta chains that were cytomegalovirus-associated. It was in a later analysis that TCR association rates were seen to vary by HLA locus, highest for DRB1 and lowest for HLA-C. When analyzed later, a missense DCLRE1C variant was found to be linked to TCR beta V- and J-gene trimming.

Details on this clone: Its antigen is undetermined.

The PCR contained 60 Vbeta and 13 Jbeta primers. Generated by immunoSEQ multiplex PCR, the TCRdb table keeps only in-frame clones and is missing some. The table includes 150,000 to 200,000 clones, around 84% detected once. V gave up 6 bases and J gave up 8 bases; unmatched junction bases: 1. Germline V gene sequence: CDR1 DFQATT, CDR2 SNEGSKA (reference sequence). The CDR3 is 11 residues long. The sequence was collected from a man aged 18 to 35 in good health and CMV-seronegative. The specimen sequenced was PBMCs. The J gene is TRBJ2-1, the V gene TRBV20-1, with 10 bases matching TRBD1. CDR3 region: CSAGTGDEQFF. CDR3 sequence (DNA): TGCAGTGCGGGGACAGGGGATGAGCAGTTCTTC.